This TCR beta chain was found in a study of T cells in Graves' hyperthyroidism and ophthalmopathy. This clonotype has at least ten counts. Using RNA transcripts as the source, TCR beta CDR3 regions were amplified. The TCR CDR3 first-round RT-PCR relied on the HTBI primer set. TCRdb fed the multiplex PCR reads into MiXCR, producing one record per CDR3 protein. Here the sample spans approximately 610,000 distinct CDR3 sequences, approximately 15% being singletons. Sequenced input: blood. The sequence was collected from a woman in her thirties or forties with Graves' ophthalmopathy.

The CDR3 sequence: CASSPQGNTEAFF. The CDR3 nucleotides read TGTGCCAGCAGCCCCCAGGGGAACACTGAAGCTTTCTTT. V and J are TRBV7-3 and TRBJ1-1, with D possibly being TRBD1 (5 bases). Germline CDR1 SGHTA, CDR2 FQGTGA. This CDR3 has 13 amino acids. V lost 5 bases and J lost 1, with 8 bases in between. The full variable domain, with the rest looked up from reference TRBV7-3 and TRBJ1-1, is GAGVSQTPSNKVTEKGKYVELRCDPISGHTALYWYRQSLGQGPEFLIYFQGTGAADDSGLPNDRFFAVRPEGSVSTLKIQRTERGDSAVYLCASSPQGNTEAFFGQGTRLTVV.